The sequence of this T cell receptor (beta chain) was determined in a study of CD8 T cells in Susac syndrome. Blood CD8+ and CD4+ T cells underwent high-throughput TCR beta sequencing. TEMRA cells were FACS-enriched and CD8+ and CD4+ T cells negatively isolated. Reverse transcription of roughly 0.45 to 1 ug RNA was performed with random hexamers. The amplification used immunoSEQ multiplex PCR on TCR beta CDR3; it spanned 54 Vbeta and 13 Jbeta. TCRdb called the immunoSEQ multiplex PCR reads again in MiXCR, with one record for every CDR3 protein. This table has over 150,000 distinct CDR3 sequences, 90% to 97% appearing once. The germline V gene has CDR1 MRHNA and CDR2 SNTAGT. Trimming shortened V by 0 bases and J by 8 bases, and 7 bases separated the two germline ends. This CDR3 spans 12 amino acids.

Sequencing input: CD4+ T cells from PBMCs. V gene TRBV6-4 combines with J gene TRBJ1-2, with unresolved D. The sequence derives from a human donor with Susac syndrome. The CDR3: CASSDSRRGYTF. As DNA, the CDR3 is TGTGCCAGCAGTGACTCCCGACGCGGCTACACCTTC.